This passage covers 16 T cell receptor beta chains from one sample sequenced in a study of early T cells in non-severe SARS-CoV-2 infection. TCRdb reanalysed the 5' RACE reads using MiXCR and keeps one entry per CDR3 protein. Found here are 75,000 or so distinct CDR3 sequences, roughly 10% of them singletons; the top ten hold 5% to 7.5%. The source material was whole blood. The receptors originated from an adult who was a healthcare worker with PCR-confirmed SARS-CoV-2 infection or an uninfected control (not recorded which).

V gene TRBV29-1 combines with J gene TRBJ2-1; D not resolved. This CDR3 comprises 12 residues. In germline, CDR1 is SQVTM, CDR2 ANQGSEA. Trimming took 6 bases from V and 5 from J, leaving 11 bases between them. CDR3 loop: CSVQPRNNEQFF. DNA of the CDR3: TGCAGCGTCCAACCCAGAAACAATGAGCAGTTCTTC.

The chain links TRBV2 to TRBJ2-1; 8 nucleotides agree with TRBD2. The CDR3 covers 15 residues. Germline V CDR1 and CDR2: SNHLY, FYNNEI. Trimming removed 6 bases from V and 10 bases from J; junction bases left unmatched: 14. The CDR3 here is CASSPGTSRGREQFF. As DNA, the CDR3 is TGTGCCAGCAGCCCTGGGACTAGTCGGGGGCGGGAGCAGTTCTTC.

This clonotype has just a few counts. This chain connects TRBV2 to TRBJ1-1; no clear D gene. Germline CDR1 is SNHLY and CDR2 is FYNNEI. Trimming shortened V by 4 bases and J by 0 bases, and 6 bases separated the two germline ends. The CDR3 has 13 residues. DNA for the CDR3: TGTGCCAGCAGTGGGCAGCTGAACACTGAAGCTTTCTTT. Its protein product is CASSGQLNTEAFF.

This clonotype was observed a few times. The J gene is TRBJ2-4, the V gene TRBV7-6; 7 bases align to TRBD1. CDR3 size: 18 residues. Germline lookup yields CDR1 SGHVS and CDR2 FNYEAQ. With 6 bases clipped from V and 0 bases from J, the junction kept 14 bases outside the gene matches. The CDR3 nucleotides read TGTGCCAGCAGTCCAGGGCGCCAACAGGGGCTAGCCAAAAACATTCAGTACTTC. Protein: CASSPGRQQGLAKNIQYF.

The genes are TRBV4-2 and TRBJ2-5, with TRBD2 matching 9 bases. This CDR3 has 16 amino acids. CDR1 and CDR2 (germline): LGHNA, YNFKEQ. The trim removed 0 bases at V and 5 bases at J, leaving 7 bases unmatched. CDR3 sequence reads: CASSQDSSGRMETQYF. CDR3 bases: TGTGCCAGCAGCCAAGATTCAAGCGGGAGGATGGAGACCCAGTACTTC.

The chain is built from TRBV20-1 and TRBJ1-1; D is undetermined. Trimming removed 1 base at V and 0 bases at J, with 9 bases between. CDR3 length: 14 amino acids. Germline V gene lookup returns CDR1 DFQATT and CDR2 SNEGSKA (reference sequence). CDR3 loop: CSARGLTVNTEAFF. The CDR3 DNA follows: TGCAGTGCTAGAGGGCTGACGGTGAACACTGAAGCTTTCTTT.

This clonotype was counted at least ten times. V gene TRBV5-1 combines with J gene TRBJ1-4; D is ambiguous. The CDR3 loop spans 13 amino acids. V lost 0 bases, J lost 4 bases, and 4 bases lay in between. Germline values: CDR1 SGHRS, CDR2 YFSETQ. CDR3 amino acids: CASSLGRNEKLFF. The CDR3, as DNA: TGCGCCAGCAGCTTGGGGCGTAATGAAAAACTGTTTTTT.

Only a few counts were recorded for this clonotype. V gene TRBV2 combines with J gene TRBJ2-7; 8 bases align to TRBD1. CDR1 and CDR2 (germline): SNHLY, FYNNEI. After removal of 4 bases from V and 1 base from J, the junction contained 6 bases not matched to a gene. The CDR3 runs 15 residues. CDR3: CASSGTGRSSYEQYF. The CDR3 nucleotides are TGTGCCAGCAGTGGGACAGGGAGGAGTTCCTACGAGCAGTACTTC.

In nucleotides, the CDR3 is TGCAGCTTTAGTAGCCAACGCTACGAGCAGTACTTC. It codes for CSFSSQRYEQYF. This chain links TRBV29-1 with TRBJ2-7; D remains ambiguous. Germline CDR1 SQVTM, CDR2 ANQGSEA. The CDR3 length is 12 residues. Trimming pared 8 bases from V and 3 bases from J, leaving 14 bases between.

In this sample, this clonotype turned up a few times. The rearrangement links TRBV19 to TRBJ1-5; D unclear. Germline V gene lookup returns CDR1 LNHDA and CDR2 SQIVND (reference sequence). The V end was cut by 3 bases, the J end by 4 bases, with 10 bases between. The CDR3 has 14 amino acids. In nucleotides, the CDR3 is TGTGCCAGTAGTATGATTGGAACAAATCAGCCCCAGCATTTT. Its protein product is CASSMIGTNQPQHF.

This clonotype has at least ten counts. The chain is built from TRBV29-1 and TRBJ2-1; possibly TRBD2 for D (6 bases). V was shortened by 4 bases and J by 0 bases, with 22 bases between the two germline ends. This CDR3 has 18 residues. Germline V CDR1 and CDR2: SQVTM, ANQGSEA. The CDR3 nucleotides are TGCAGCGTTGGCCTCCTCCGGGACTCCGCTAGCTCCTACAATGAGCAGTTCTTC. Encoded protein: CSVGLLRDSASSYNEQFF.

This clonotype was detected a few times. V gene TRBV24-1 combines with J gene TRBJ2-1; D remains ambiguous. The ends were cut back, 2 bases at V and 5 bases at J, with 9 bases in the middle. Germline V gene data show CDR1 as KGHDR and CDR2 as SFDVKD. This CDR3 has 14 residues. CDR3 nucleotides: TGTGCCACCAGTGATTATTCCGTGAACAATGAGCAGTTCTTC. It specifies CATSDYSVNNEQFF.

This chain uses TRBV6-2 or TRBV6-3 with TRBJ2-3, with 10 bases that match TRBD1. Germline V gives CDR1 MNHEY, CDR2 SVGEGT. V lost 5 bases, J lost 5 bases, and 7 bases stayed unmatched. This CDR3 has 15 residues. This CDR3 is CASSPGTGVKDTQYF. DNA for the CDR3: TGTGCCAGCAGTCCCGGGACAGGGGTGAAAGATACGCAGTATTTT.

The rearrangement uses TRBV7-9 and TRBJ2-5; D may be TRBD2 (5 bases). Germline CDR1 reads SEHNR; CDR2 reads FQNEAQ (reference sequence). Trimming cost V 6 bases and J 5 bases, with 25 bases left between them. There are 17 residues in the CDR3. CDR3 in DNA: TGTGCCAGCAGTCTTCTCTTCCCCGCTCGGGGATGGGAGACCCAGTACTTC. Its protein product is CASSLLFPARGWETQYF.

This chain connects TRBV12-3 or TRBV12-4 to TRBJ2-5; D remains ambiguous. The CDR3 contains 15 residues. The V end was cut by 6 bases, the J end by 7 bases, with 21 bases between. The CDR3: CASSPSSPYVRTQYF. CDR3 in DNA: TGTGCCAGCAGCCCTTCGTCTCCTTACGTCCGGACCCAGTACTTC.

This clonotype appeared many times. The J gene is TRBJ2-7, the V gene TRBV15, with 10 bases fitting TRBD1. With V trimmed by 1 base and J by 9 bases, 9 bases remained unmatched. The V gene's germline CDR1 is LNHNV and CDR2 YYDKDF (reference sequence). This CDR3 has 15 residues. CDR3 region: CATSRVADRGYVQYF. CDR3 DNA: TGTGCCACCAGCAGAGTGGCGGACAGGGGGTATGTGCAGTACTTC. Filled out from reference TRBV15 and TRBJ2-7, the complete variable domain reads DAMVIQNPRYQVTQFGKPVTLSCSQTLNHNVMYWYQQKSSQAPKLLFHYYDKDFNNEADTPDNFQSRRPNTSFCFLDIRSPGLGDTAMYLCATSRVADRGYVQYFGPGTRLTVT.